The clone carrying this T cell receptor beta chain came up a few times. TCRdb independently ran MiXCR on the RT-PCR reads; one entry per CDR3 protein. Here the sample spans 590,000 or so distinct CDR3 sequences, about 14% being singletons. This specimen belongs to a study of response to subunit inactivated influenza vaccine. Germline V CDR1 and CDR2: SEHNR, FQNEAQ (reference sequence). The CDR3 is 12 amino acids. V lost 7 bases to trimming and J lost 6 bases, with 13 bases between them. The rearrangement uses TRBV7-9 and TRBJ2-7, with D unclear. The TCR originated in a man aged 50-59 years who received an inactivated influenza vaccine. Sequences were derived from PBMCs from blood, sampled 14 to 15 days before vaccination. The CDR3 region is CASTNLGREQYF. CDR3 nucleotides: TGTGCCAGCACCAACCTCGGGCGCGAGCAGTACTTC.